This TCR beta chain was observed in a study of cytomegalovirus exposure and HLA in healthy donors. Study-level results: Within an earlier analysis, most TCR beta V segments proved productive either about 90% or about 30% of the time. High specificity and sensitivity for cytomegalovirus status were reported for the classifier.

Each of the donors was a healthy bone marrow donor. This PCR relied on a set of 60 Vbeta primers and 13 Jbeta primers. Assay used: immunoSEQ multiplex PCR; TCRdb lists only in-frame clones, some missing. Here the sample table reports more than 100,000 clones. The V gene lost 5 bases and the J gene lost 1 base, with 4 bases spanning the gap. The CDR3 loop spans 12 amino acids. The germline V gene encodes CDR1 PRHDT and CDR2 FYEKMQ (reference sequence). As concerns this clone: Its antigen is currently unknown.

Sequencing input: PBMCs. The TCR comes from a man in his late teens or twenties in good health and CMV-seronegative. The chain is built from TRBV13 and TRBJ2-3; no definite D call. The CDR3 sequence is CASSPGTDTQYF. CDR3 DNA sequence: TGTGCCAGCAGCCCTGGCACAGATACGCAGTATTTT.